These T cell receptor beta chains were read from a single sample in a study of cytomegalovirus exposure and HLA in healthy donors. TCRdb's copy holds only in-frame clones and misses some; the assay was immunoSEQ multiplex PCR. The data hold some 110,000 clones, with about 80% observed a single time. Material for sequencing was PBMCs. The receptors originated from a woman aged 18-35 years in good health and CMV-seropositive. Both conserved end residues are trimmed from each CDR3. The order of the fields is clone size, J gene, V gene, CDR3 protein. Clone sizes are given selectively: once, few, many, or a class where the clone is expanded.

clone size: .
J gene: TRBJ2-1
V gene: TRBV19
CDR3 protein: ASSIRAGQAPEQF

clone size: few
J gene: TRBJ1-1
V gene: TRBV2
CDR3 protein: AGRVTRSTEAF

clone size: once
J gene: TRBJ2-1
V gene: TRBV7-9
CDR3 protein: ASSLPRLGGNNNEQF

clone size: .
J gene: TRBJ2-7
V gene: TRBV9
CDR3 protein: ASSVSSSDPYEQY

clone size: .
J gene: TRBJ2-2
V gene: TRBV9
CDR3 protein: ASSVERLINRGTNTGELF

clone size: .
J gene: TRBJ1-1
V gene: TRBV2
CDR3 protein: ASSPQGTNTEAF

clone size: few
J gene: TRBJ2-7
V gene: TRBV7-9
CDR3 protein: SSSRPTGGTYEQY

clone size: .
J gene: TRBJ1-5
V gene: TRBV18
CDR3 protein: ASSPGGDDQPQH

clone size: .
J gene: TRBJ2-3
V gene: TRBV7-9
CDR3 protein: ASSLAIGTQY

clone size: .
J gene: TRBJ1-4
V gene: TRBV28
CDR3 protein: ASRYLGPYEKLF

clone size: once
J gene: TRBJ2-7
V gene: TRBV2
CDR3 protein: ASSLFAGQGRTYEQY

clone size: once
J gene: TRBJ2-7
V gene: TRBV5-1
CDR3 protein: ASSLRPPGDSSYEQY

clone size: .
J gene: TRBJ2-7
V gene: TRBV5-4
CDR3 protein: ASSLDTGYRNEQY

clone size: .
J gene: TRBJ1-6
V gene: TRBV5-1
CDR3 protein: ASSLAGTHNSPLH

clone size: .
J gene: TRBJ2-1
V gene: TRBV7-2
CDR3 protein: ASSQGSTRQF

clone size: once
J gene: TRBJ2-1
V gene: TRBV10-3
CDR3 protein: AISFQNLIKGPSSYNEQF

clone size: .
J gene: TRBJ1-3
V gene: TRBV30
CDR3 protein: AWTYRGGWNTIY

clone size: .
J gene: TRBJ1-1
V gene: TRBV7-3
CDR3 protein: ASSLRRDTEAF

clone size: once
J gene: TRBJ2-3
V gene: TRBV9
CDR3 protein: ASSFGTSVTDTQY

clone size: .
J gene: TRBJ2-7
V gene: TRBV28
CDR3 protein: ASSFYRVLGEQY

clone size: .
J gene: TRBJ2-2
V gene: TRBV28
CDR3 protein: ASSQGFTNTGELF

clone size: .
J gene: TRBJ2-5
V gene: TRBV15
CDR3 protein: ATTLRRDIAGSAQETQY

clone size: .
J gene: TRBJ2-1
V gene: TRBV7-9
CDR3 protein: ASTLDYSYNEQF

clone size: once
J gene: TRBJ2-2
V gene: TRBV7-3
CDR3 protein: ASSPSSGRNTGELF

clone size: .
J gene: TRBJ2-7
V gene: TRBV7-6
CDR3 protein: ASSHTGTAPGEQY

clone size: .
J gene: TRBJ1-2
V gene: TRBV28
CDR3 protein: ATARGDYGYT

clone size: .
J gene: TRBJ1-2
V gene: TRBV28
CDR3 protein: ASSFGHDGYT

clone size: .
J gene: TRBJ1-1
V gene: TRBV27
CDR3 protein: ASSTGGLGTEAF

clone size: .
J gene: TRBJ1-1
V gene: TRBV21-1
CDR3 protein: ASSKAGAEAEAF

clone size: .
J gene: TRBJ2-1
V gene: TRBV6-1
CDR3 protein: ASSGWDSLNEQF

clone size: .
J gene: TRBJ2-7
V gene: TRBV6-1
CDR3 protein: ASKKENYEQY

clone size: .
J gene: TRBJ2-7
V gene: TRBV5-1
CDR3 protein: ASSTGLEQY

clone size: .
J gene: TRBJ1-3
V gene: TRBV18
CDR3 protein: ASSLGQGSGNTIY

clone size: many
J gene: TRBJ2-7
V gene: TRBV10-3
CDR3 protein: AINSDRVSYEQY

clone size: .
J gene: TRBJ2-7
V gene: TRBV6-5
CDR3 protein: ASSYGTSYEQY

clone size: .
J gene: TRBJ1-1
V gene: TRBV6-1
CDR3 protein: ASSEQGTNTEAF

clone size: few
J gene: TRBJ2-1
V gene: TRBV7-3
CDR3 protein: ASSPGTSGYNEQF

clone size: .
J gene: TRBJ2-7
V gene: TRBV6-1
CDR3 protein: ASSDRQGNYEQY

clone size: .
J gene: TRBJ1-5
V gene: TRBV9
CDR3 protein: ASSEDRDQPQH

clone size: .
J gene: TRBJ2-2
V gene: TRBV28
CDR3 protein: ASSLGRDTGELF

clone size: .
J gene: TRBJ2-6
V gene: TRBV2
CDR3 protein: ASSLALTSGANVLT

clone size: .
J gene: TRBJ2-5
V gene: TRBV5-1
CDR3 protein: ASSPETSRYQETQY

clone size: once
J gene: TRBJ1-5
V gene: TRBV6-5
CDR3 protein: ASSYWGPDSNQPQH

clone size: .
J gene: TRBJ2-7
V gene: TRBV5-1
CDR3 protein: ASTRPASGSIHYEQY

clone size: once
J gene: TRBJ2-7
V gene: TRBV10-3
CDR3 protein: AISESLALGSLKYEQY

clone size: .
J gene: .
V gene: TRBV18
CDR3 protein: ASSPPSLPYEQY

clone size: few
J gene: TRBJ2-1
V gene: TRBV15
CDR3 protein: ATSMGAGGVQF

clone size: .
J gene: TRBJ1-3
V gene: TRBV28
CDR3 protein: ASSSAELFGNTIY

clone size: few
J gene: TRBJ2-1
V gene: TRBV11-2
CDR3 protein: ASSLGTAYNEQF

clone size: .
J gene: TRBJ2-3
V gene: TRBV5-4
CDR3 protein: ASTRTSGTDTQY

clone size: few
J gene: TRBJ2-7
V gene: TRBV9
CDR3 protein: ASSVDRGTPYEQY

clone size: once
J gene: TRBJ1-2
V gene: TRBV4-1
CDR3 protein: ASSQGQFGAYGYT

clone size: .
J gene: TRBJ2-7
V gene: TRBV4-1
CDR3 protein: ASSQDPGLAGRAGYEQY

clone size: .
J gene: TRBJ2-4
V gene: TRBV18
CDR3 protein: ASSPSTEKNIQY